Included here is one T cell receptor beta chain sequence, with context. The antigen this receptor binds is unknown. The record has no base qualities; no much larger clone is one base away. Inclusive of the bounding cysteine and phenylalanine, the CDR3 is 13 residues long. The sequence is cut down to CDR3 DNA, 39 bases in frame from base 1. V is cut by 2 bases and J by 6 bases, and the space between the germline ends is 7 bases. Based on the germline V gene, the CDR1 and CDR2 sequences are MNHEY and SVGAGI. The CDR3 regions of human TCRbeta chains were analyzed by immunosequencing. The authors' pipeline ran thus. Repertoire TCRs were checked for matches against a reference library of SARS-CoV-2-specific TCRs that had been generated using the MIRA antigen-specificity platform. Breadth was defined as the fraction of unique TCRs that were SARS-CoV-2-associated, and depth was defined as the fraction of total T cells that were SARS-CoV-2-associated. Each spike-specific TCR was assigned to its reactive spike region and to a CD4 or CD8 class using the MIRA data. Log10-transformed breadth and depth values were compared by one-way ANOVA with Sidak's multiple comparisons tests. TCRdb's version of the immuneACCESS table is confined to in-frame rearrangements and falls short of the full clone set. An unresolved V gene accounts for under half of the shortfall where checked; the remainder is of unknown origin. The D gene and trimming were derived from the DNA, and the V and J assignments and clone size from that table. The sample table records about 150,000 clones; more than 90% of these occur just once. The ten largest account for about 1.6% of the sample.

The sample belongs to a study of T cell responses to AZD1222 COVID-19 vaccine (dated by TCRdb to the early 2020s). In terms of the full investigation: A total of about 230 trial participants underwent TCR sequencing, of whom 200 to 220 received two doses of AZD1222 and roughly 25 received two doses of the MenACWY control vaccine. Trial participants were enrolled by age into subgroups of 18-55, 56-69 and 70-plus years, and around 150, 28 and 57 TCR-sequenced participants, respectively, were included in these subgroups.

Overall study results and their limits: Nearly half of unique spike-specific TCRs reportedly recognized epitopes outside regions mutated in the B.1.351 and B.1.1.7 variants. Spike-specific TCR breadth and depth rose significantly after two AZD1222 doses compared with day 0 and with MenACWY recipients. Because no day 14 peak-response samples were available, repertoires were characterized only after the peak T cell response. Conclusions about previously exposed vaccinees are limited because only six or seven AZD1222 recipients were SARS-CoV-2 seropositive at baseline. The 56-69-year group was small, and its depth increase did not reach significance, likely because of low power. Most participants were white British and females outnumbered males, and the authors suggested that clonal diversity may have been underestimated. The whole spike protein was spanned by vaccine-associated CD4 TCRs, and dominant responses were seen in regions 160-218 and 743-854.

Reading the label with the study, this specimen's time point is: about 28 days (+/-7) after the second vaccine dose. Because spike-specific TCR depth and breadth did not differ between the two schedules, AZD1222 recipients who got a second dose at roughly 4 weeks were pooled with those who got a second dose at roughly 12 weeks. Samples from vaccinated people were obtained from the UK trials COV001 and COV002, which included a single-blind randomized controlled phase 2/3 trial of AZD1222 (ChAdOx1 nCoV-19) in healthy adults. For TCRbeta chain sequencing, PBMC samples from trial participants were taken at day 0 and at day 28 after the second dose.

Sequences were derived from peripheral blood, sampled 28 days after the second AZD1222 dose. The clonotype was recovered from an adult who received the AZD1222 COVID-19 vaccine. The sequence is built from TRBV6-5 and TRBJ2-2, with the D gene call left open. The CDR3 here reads CASSYPRPGELFF. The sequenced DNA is TGTGCCAGCAGTTACCCCCGGCCCGGGGAGCTGTTTTTT.